A single sample gave rise to the 8 T cell receptor beta chains below, sequenced in a study of CD8+CD57+ T cells in acquired aplastic anemia. Patients included in sequencing had previously demonstrated CD8+CD57+ cell expansion by flow cytometry. It was genomic DNA that served as the template for profiling TCR beta VDJ and CDR3. Each CDR3 protein is one row after TCRdb ran MiXCR on the reads. The data show 450,000 to 550,000 distinct CDR3 sequences, around 33% seen once. Specimen: sorted CD4+, CD8+, or CD8+CD57+ T cells (not recorded which) from PBMCs. The receptors were gathered from a human donor with aplastic anemia.

In this sample, this clonotype turned up many times. V usage is TRBV2 and J usage is TRBJ2-7, with 9 bases matching TRBD1. J lost 6 bases, V lost 3 bases, and 9 bases had no gene match. From germline, CDR1 is SNHLY and CDR2 FYNNEI. The CDR3 is made up of 15 amino acids. CDR3 loop: CASSEVGQGTGEQYF. For the CDR3, the DNA is TGTGCCAGCAGTGAGGTAGGACAGGGGACTGGCGAGCAGTACTTC.

Concerning this clonotype: This may arise from a read error, as a much more abundant clone is one base away. The rearrangement joins TRBV9 to TRBJ1-3; possibly TRBD1 for D (5 bases). The CDR3 is made up of 15 amino acids. Germline V gene sequence: CDR1 SGDLS, CDR2 YYNGEE. Deletions cut 3 bases from V and 9 bases from J, with 19 bases between. The chain's CDR3 is CASSAGTPTEGTIYF. In nucleotides, the CDR3 is TGTGCCAGCAGCGCGGGGACCCCGACAGAAGGCACCATATATTTT.

This clonotype was recorded many times. In DNA, the CDR3 is TGTGCCACCAGTGATGGGGGTAAGGAGACCCAGTACTTC. Its protein is CATSDGGKETQYF. The chain is built from TRBV24-1 and TRBJ2-5; D may be TRBD1 or TRBD2 (5 bases each). The length of the CDR3 is 13 residues. V was clipped by 3 bases and J by 5 bases, with 9 bases between them. CDR1 is KGHDR and CDR2 is SFDVKD in the germline V gene.

In this sample, this clonotype turned up a few times. The chain employs TRBV12-3 or TRBV12-4 and TRBJ1-5, with a possible D match to TRBD1 (5 bases). Between the trimmed V and J ends, which lost 4 bases and 6 bases, there was a span of 16 bases. CDR3 length: 15 amino acids. DNA of the CDR3: TGTGCCAGCAGTTGGGGGGGTGGCGGGATTCAGCCCCAGCATTTT. Translating gives CASSWGGGGIQPQHF.

The chain couples TRBV25-1 to TRBJ1-1; unclear D gene. V was shortened by 8 bases and J by 2 bases, with 27 bases between the two germline ends. The CDR3 contains 18 residues. Germline V gives CDR1 MGHDK, CDR2 SYGVNS. This CDR3 is CASSPLNVQPTVNTEAFF. CDR3 DNA sequence: TGTGCCAGCTCACCACTTAACGTACAACCCACCGTAAACACTGAAGCTTTCTTT.

The chain carries TRBV9 and TRBJ1-6; 11 bases are shared with TRBD1. The CDR3 contains 18 residues. Germline V CDR1 and CDR2: SGDLS, YYNGEE. Trimming removed 1 base from V and 2 bases from J; junction bases left unmatched: 5. CDR3 amino acids: CASSVLGTGGAYNSPLHF. CDR3 nucleotides: TGTGCCAGCAGCGTACTCGGGACAGGGGGTGCCTATAATTCACCCCTCCACTTT.

The sample holds a few counts of this clonotype. V is TRBV28 and J is TRBJ1-6; 7 positions agree with TRBD1. The CDR3 length is 16 residues. Germline CDR1 reads MDHEN; CDR2 reads SYDVKM. After removal of 2 bases from V and 8 bases from J, the junction contained 9 bases not matched to a gene. CDR3 DNA: TGTGCCAGCAGTTTACTGACAACAGGGGCCGATTCACCCCTCCACTTT. Residues: CASSLLTTGADSPLHF.

This clonotype was found many times. The CDR3 DNA reads TGTGCCAGCAGCTCCCAGGCCTACGAGCAGTACTTC. As protein: CASSSQAYEQYF. The chain employs TRBV2 and TRBJ2-7, with D unclear. CDR3 length: 12 residues. V lost 6 bases and J lost 2, with 8 bases in between. Germline V CDR1 and CDR2: SNHLY, FYNNEI.